The entry below describes one T cell receptor (beta chain). The repertoire was sequenced with immunoSEQ multiplex PCR; TCRdb's copy has only in-frame clones and lacks some. This sample has about 100,000 clones, with 85% to 95% found just once. These data originate in a study of OX40 agonist ivuxolimab in advanced cancers. In the study overall: Partial responses occurred in Three dose-escalation patients, one with hepatocellular carcinoma and two with cutaneous melanoma.

The V and J ends lost 0 bases and 7 bases respectively, with 14 bases between them. This CDR3 has 15 residues. Germline values: CDR1 SGHTS, CDR2 YDEGEE. The sequencing here drew on CD4+ or CD8+ T cells sorted from blood, taken in a trial of the OX40 agonist ivuxolimab. The TCR was taken from an adult with an advanced solid tumor such as melanoma, head and neck, liver or kidney cancer. The chain has TRBV5-8 and TRBJ2-1, with a possible D match to TRBD1 (6 bases). In nucleotides, the CDR3 is TGTGCCAGCAGCTTGGAAGTGTACAGGGTTAATGAGCAGTTCTTC. Its protein product is CASSLEVYRVNEQFF.